This T cell receptor beta chain was recovered during a study of blood T cell repertoires in COVID-19. Study at large: T cells, B-cell-depleted T cells, or PBMCs supplied cDNA or gDNA.

V lost 0 bases and J lost 0, with 6 bases in between. The germline gives CDR1 KGHSH, CDR2 LQKENI. The CDR3 contains 14 residues. Cohort allocation depended upon clinical history that participants reported. Recovered status in Cohort 3 required two negative PCRs, clearance, or symptom resolution. Under the authors' procedure: Nucleated cell number was recorded as an estimate derived from reference gene primer amplification. Profiled with immunoSEQ multiplex PCR; TCRdb holds only in-frame clones, not every one. The D gene and trimming were derived from the DNA, and the V and J assignments and clone size from that table. Found here are about 250,000 clones, approximately 90% of them singletons; the top ten hold 15% to 18%.

This TCR came from a man aged 18 to 30 who had recovered from COVID-19. This sequence joins TRBV18 and TRBJ2-7, with D possibly matching TRBD2 (6 bases). Sequenced: PBMCs or T cells enriched from blood (not recorded which). The CDR3: CASSPPGGSYEQYF. The CDR3 region has the DNA TGTGCCAGCTCACCACCGGGGGGCTCCTACGAGCAGTACTTC.